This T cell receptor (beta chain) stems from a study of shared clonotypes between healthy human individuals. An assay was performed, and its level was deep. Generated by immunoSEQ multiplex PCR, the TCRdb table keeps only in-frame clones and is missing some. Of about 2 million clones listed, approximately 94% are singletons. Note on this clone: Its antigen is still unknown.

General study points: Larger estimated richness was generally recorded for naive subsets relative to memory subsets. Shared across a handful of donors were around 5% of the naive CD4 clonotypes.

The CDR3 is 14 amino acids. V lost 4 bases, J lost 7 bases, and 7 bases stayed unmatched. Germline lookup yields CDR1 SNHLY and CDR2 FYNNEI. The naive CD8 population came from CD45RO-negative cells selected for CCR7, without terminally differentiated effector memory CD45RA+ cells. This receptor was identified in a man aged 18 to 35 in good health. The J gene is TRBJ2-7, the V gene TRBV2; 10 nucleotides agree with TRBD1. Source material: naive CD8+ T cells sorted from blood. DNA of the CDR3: TGTGCCAGCAGTGCCGGGACAGGGGCGGTGGAGCAGTACTTC. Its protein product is CASSAGTGAVEQYF.